This passage covers 30 T cell receptor beta chains from one sample sequenced in a study of blood T cell repertoires in COVID-19. This table comes from immunoSEQ multiplex PCR, and its TCRdb copy is limited to in-frame clones, with some not included. This table has fewer than 700,000 clones, approximately 88% appearing once. The material sequenced was peripheral blood. The origin of the receptors is a woman between 50 and 59 years old with COVID-19, enrolled during active disease.

This CDR3 is CASSYGDRRTYGYTF. The CDR3 DNA reads TGTGCCAGCAGTTACGGGGACAGGCGAACTTATGGCTACACCTTC. The chain is built from TRBV6-5 and TRBJ1-2; 8 bases align to TRBD1. The V and J ends lost 2 bases and 5 bases, in that order; junction bases with no gene match: 7. The CDR3 consists of 15 residues. Germline V gene data show CDR1 as MNHEY and CDR2 as SVGAGI.

The J gene is TRBJ2-3, the V gene TRBV4-1, with D unclear. Germline V gene data show CDR1 as MGHRA and CDR2 as YSYEKL. Trimming removed 1 base from V and 6 bases from J, with 11 bases in between. The CDR3 consists of 14 residues. The CDR3 nucleotides are TGCGCCAGCAGCCAAGGTCCCCACGAGGATACGCAGTATTTT. Translated, it gives CASSQGPHEDTQYF.

This chain uses TRBV10-3 with TRBJ1-2, with a weak D call TRBD1 (6 bases). CDR1 and CDR2 from the germline V gene are ENHRY and SYGVKD. The CDR3 has 14 amino acids. Trimming removed 4 bases from V and 8 bases from J, with 17 bases in between. CDR3 residues: CAISGSGTSGGYTF. The CDR3 region has the DNA TGTGCCATCAGTGGGTCGGGGACATCAGGGGGCTACACCTTC.

This rearrangement joins TRBV18 to TRBJ1-2, with D possibly TRBD1 on 6 matching bases. V lost 3 bases and J lost 3, with 11 bases in between. The germline CDR1 and CDR2 sequences are KGHSH and LQKENI. The CDR3 totals 14 residues. The CDR3 nucleotides read TGTGCCAGCTCACCTCCAGGGGCAGACTATGGCTACACCTTC. Translation gives CASSPPGADYGYTF.

The V call is TRBV6-5, the J call TRBJ1-2, with TRBD1 matching over 8 bases. Germline CDR1 reads MNHEY; CDR2 reads SVGAGI. V lost 0 bases to trimming and J lost 7 bases; unmatched junction nucleotides: 7. The CDR3 is 15 residues long. The CDR3 DNA sequence: TGTGCCAGCAGTTACTCTGGCAGGGGGCGGGGTGGCTACACCTTC. As protein: CASSYSGRGRGGYTF.

The chain employs TRBV4-1 and TRBJ2-7; a possible D gene is TRBD1 (5 bases). V was cut by 2 bases and J by 1 base, with 15 bases left in between. From germline, CDR1 is MGHRA and CDR2 YSYEKL. The CDR3 is made up of 16 amino acids. CDR3 DNA: TGCGCCAGCAGCCAACTCGGTGGCAGGGTTTCCTACGAGCAGTACTTC. It specifies CASSQLGGRVSYEQYF.

The genes are TRBV6-5 and TRBJ1-4; 7 bases are shared with TRBD1. V was clipped by 0 bases and J by 6 bases; unmatched bases: 4. The CDR3 length is 15 residues. Germline V gene lookup returns CDR1 MNHEY and CDR2 SVGAGI. Here the CDR3 reads CASSYSRQGYEKLFF. DNA of the CDR3: TGTGCCAGCAGTTACTCCCGACAGGGTTATGAAAAACTGTTTTTT.

This chain uses TRBV12-3 or TRBV12-4 with TRBJ2-5; perhaps TRBD1 as D (5 bases). V was pared by 7 bases and J by 1 base, with 10 bases between. This CDR3 spans 13 amino acids. The CDR3 nucleotides read TGTGCCAGCAACAATCAGGGCCAAGAGACCCAGTACTTC. Its translation is CASNNQGQETQYF.

The chain combines TRBV7-2 with TRBJ1-5; 8 bases match TRBD1. Germline V lookup: CDR1 SGHTA, CDR2 FQGNSA. With 5 bases clipped from V and 5 bases from J, the junction kept 8 bases outside the gene matches. This CDR3 has 15 residues. This CDR3 reads CASSQGQEAYQPQHF. The CDR3 DNA is TGTGCCAGCAGCCAGGGACAGGAAGCGTATCAGCCCCAGCATTTT. The full variable domain, rest sourced from reference TRBV7-2 and TRBJ1-5, is GAGVSQSPSNKVTEKGKDVELRCDPISGHTALYWYRQSLGQGLEFLIYFQGNSAPDKSGLPSDRFSAERTGGSVSTLTIQRTQQEDSAVYLCASSQGQEAYQPQHFGDGTRLSIL.

This sequence joins TRBV5-1 and TRBJ2-1; 7 nucleotides match TRBD2. Germline V CDR1 and CDR2: SGHRS, YFSETQ. V trimming: 5 bases; J trimming: 5 bases; junction bases outside the gene matches: 10. The CDR3 is 15 residues long. The DNA of the CDR3 is TGCGCCAGCAGTTTCCTAGCGGCGGAAGACAATGAGCAGTTCTTC. Amino acid sequence: CASSFLAAEDNEQFF.

This chain joins TRBV5-1 and TRBJ2-4, with 8 bases matching TRBD1. Germline V gene sequence: CDR1 SGHRS, CDR2 YFSETQ. The CDR3 covers 14 residues. The J segment lost 8 bases and the V segment lost 4 bases, leaving 8 bases of the junction unmatched. This chain's CDR3 is CASSPAGGLDIQYF. Here the CDR3 DNA reads TGCGCCAGCAGCCCCGCAGGGGGCCTTGACATTCAGTACTTC.

This rearrangement joins TRBV5-6 to TRBJ1-3, with D possibly matching TRBD1 (6 bases). The CDR3 has 14 residues. The germline CDR1 and CDR2 sequences are SGHDT and YYEEEE. Trimming cost V 5 bases and J 6 bases, with 15 bases left between them. CDR3 DNA sequence: TGTGCCAGCAGTTTAGGACAGATGAAAAACACCATATATTTT. This gives the protein CASSLGQMKNTIYF.

This chain joins TRBV11-2 and TRBJ2-3, with D possibly matching TRBD1 (5 bases). Germline V gives CDR1 SGHAT, CDR2 FQNNGV. Deletions cut 3 bases from V and 6 bases from J, with 10 bases between. CDR3 length equals 13 residues. The CDR3 spells CASSLMGRDTQYF. As DNA, the CDR3 is TGTGCCAGCAGCTTGATGGGGCGGGATACGCAGTATTTT.

Worth noting for this clone: Other nucleotide sequences from this sample produce the same CDR3. V and J are TRBV9 and TRBJ2-7; TRBD1 is a possible D gene (5 bases). Germline CDR1 reads SGDLS; CDR2 reads YYNGEE. The CDR3 is 15 amino acids. V lost 0 bases, J lost 2 bases, and 12 bases lay in between. CDR3 residues: CASSVVAGPTYEQYF. The CDR3 DNA follows: TGTGCCAGCAGCGTAGTGGCAGGGCCTACCTACGAGCAGTACTTC.

The chain is built from TRBV6-5 and TRBJ2-1; TRBD2 might be the D (6 bases). Germline V gene sequence: CDR1 MNHEY, CDR2 SVGAGI. The V end lost 0 bases, the J end lost 4 bases, and 10 bases lay between the germline ends. This CDR3 region has 15 residues. CDR3 loop: CASSYSGDSYNEQFF. DNA of the CDR3: TGTGCCAGCAGTTACTCGGGGGACTCTTACAATGAGCAGTTCTTC.

As regards this clone: The same CDR3 arises from other DNA sequences in this sample as well. The chain combines TRBV4-1 with TRBJ2-7, with D possibly being TRBD1 (6 bases). The V gene's germline CDR1 is MGHRA and CDR2 YSYEKL. CDR3 length: 14 residues. The V end was cut by 1 base, the J end by 0 bases, with 7 bases between. This CDR3 is CASSQGQVSYEQYF. CDR3 DNA: TGCGCCAGCAGCCAAGGACAGGTCTCCTACGAGCAGTACTTC.

On this clone: Other nucleotide sequences from this sample produce the same CDR3. The V and J genes are TRBV5-1 and TRBJ1-2; 7 nucleotides agree with TRBD1. After removal of 4 bases from V and 4 bases from J, the junction contained 7 bases not matched to a gene. CDR3 size: 14 residues. Looked up from germline, CDR1 is SGHRS and CDR2 is YFSETQ. As DNA, the CDR3 is TGCGCCAGCAGCCTTACAGGGGTAGGCTATGGCTACACCTTC. Residues: CASSLTGVGYGYTF.

This chain connects TRBV18 to TRBJ2-1; no firm D call. This CDR3 has 14 amino acids. V was pared by 2 bases and J by 8 bases, with 13 bases between. CDR1 and CDR2 from the germline V gene are KGHSH and LQKENI. CDR3 sequence reads: CASSPVTSNDEQFF. The CDR3 nucleotides read TGTGCCAGCTCACCAGTGACATCTAATGATGAGCAGTTCTTC. The complete variable domain, with remaining parts taken from reference TRBV18 and TRBJ2-1, reads NAGVMQNPRHLVRRRGQEARLRCSPMKGHSHVYWYRQLPEEGLKFMVYLQKENIIDESGMPKERFSAEFPKEGPSILRIQQVVRGDSAAYFCASSPVTSNDEQFFGPGTRLTVL.

This clone was recorded once. The chain uses TRBV11-2 and TRBJ1-4; D is possibly TRBD1 (5 bases). Trimming shortened V by 1 base and J by 8 bases, and 11 bases separated the two germline ends. Germline V gene lookup returns CDR1 SGHAT and CDR2 FQNNGV. The CDR3 totals 14 residues. CDR3 protein: CASSLAGGLEKLFF. CDR3 nucleotide sequence: TGTGCCAGCAGCTTAGCGGGGGGTCTAGAAAAACTGTTTTTT.

The chain couples TRBV2 to TRBJ2-7; 12 bases fit TRBD1. J lost 7 bases, V lost 2 bases, and 6 bases had no gene match. The CDR3 is 15 residues long. CDR1 and CDR2 (germline): SNHLY, FYNNEI. The CDR3 coding sequence is TGTGCCAGCAGTGAAACGGGACAGGGGGCGGTTGAGCAGTACTTC. Its protein is CASSETGQGAVEQYF.

This chain joins TRBV5-4 and TRBJ1-2; TRBD1 matches 8 bases. The V gene's germline CDR1 is SGHNT and CDR2 YYREEE (reference sequence). Trimming at V came to 5 bases and at J to 2 bases, leaving 5 bases not matched to a gene. This CDR3 is 14 amino acids long. The CDR3 loop is CASSPRQGNYGYTF. The CDR3 coding sequence is TGTGCCAGCAGTCCACGACAGGGGAACTATGGCTACACCTTC.

This clone appeared once. This chain joins TRBV18 and TRBJ1-2, with D perhaps TRBD1 (5 bases). V was shortened by 3 bases and J by 1 base, with 9 bases between the two germline ends. From germline, CDR1 is KGHSH and CDR2 LQKENI. CDR3 length: 14 residues. DNA for the CDR3: TGTGCCAGCTCACCCGACAGAAATAACTATGGCTACACCTTC. Protein: CASSPDRNNYGYTF.

The V gene is TRBV19, the J gene TRBJ2-2; perhaps TRBD2 as D (5 bases). The CDR3 consists of 14 residues. The V end lost 7 bases, the J end lost 3 bases, and 12 bases lay between the germline ends. Germline assignment: CDR1 LNHDA and CDR2 SQIVND (reference sequence). The CDR3 spells CASTRRGDTGELFF. CDR3 nucleotide sequence: TGTGCCAGTACTCGTCGGGGTGACACCGGGGAGCTGTTTTTT.

V and J are TRBV28 and TRBJ2-2, with TRBD1 as a possible D gene (6 bases). The CDR3 consists of 14 residues. V was cut by 2 bases and J by 6 bases, with 10 bases left in between. Germline lookup yields CDR1 MDHEN and CDR2 SYDVKM. Written as DNA, the CDR3 is TGTGCCAGCAGTTTACAGGGGAGTTCCGGGGAGCTGTTTTTT. It codes for CASSLQGSSGELFF. Variable domain in full (rest from reference TRBV28 and TRBJ2-2): DVKVTQSSRYLVKRTGEKVFLECVQDMDHENMFWYRQDPGLGLRLIYFSYDVKMKEKGDIPEGYSVSREKKERFSLILESASTNQTSMYLCASSLQGSSGELFFGEGSRLTVL.

J is TRBJ1-3 and V is TRBV18, with 8 nucleotides matching TRBD1. The CDR3 length is 15 residues. CDR1 is KGHSH, CDR2 LQKENI, per germline. J gave up 4 bases and V 5 bases, and 7 bases lay outside the gene matches. The CDR3 DNA follows: TGTGCCAGCTCAATGGGACAGGCGGGAGGAAACACCATATATTTT. Translation gives CASSMGQAGGNTIYF.

The chain joins TRBV11-3 to TRBJ2-1, with 7 bases that match TRBD2. The V and J ends lost 0 bases and 7 bases, in that order; junction bases with no gene match: 6. CDR1 and CDR2 from the germline V gene are SGHNT and YENEEA. The CDR3 has 15 residues. CDR3 nucleotide sequence: TGTGCCAGCAGCTTAGATCTGCGGGGGTCAAATGAGCAGTTCTTC. Protein product: CASSLDLRGSNEQFF.

This chain links TRBV6-5 with TRBJ2-1, with 8 positions matching TRBD1. The length of the CDR3 is 13 residues. The germline gives CDR1 MNHEY, CDR2 SVGAGI. The junction had 6 bases not matched to a gene; V was cut back by 7 bases and J by 7 bases. CDR3 in amino acids: CASITGGRNEQFF. The CDR3 bases are TGTGCCAGCATAACAGGGGGGAGGAATGAGCAGTTCTTC.

This chain joins TRBV2 and TRBJ2-5, with a weak D call TRBD2 (5 bases). Trimming took 2 bases from V and 5 from J, leaving 12 bases between them. This CDR3 is built from 14 residues. Germline V gene sequence: CDR1 SNHLY, CDR2 FYNNEI. CDR3 residues: CASSEQTSGETQYF. The DNA for the CDR3 is TGTGCCAGCAGTGAACAAACCTCGGGGGAGACCCAGTACTTC. Based on the CDR3 plus reference TRBV2 and TRBJ2-5, the full variable domain is EPEVTQTPSHQVTQMGQEVILRCVPISNHLYFYWYRQILGQKVEFLVSFYNNEISEKSEIFDDQFSVERPDGSNFTLKIRSTKLEDSAMYFCASSEQTSGETQYFGPGTRLLVL.

This clone appeared a few times. V is TRBV6-5 and J is TRBJ1-4, with 9 bases lining up with TRBD1. Germline trimming cut 2 bases from V and 5 bases from J; bases unmatched to any gene: 3. CDR3 size: 15 residues. Germline V CDR1 and CDR2: MNHEY, SVGAGI. CDR3 region: CASSYTGTGNEKLFF. The CDR3 DNA reads TGTGCCAGCAGTTACACCGGGACAGGGAATGAAAAACTGTTTTTT.

V and J are TRBV30 and TRBJ2-1, with unresolved D. V dropped 2 bases and J dropped 8 bases, with 10 bases sitting between them. The CDR3 runs to 12 residues. CDR1 is GTSNPN, CDR2 SVGIG, per germline (reference sequence). The CDR3 nucleotides read TGTGCCTGGAGTCCCACGGTGGATGAGCAGTTCTTC. This codes for CAWSPTVDEQFF.